The 16 T cell receptor beta chains presented below share a single source sample, sequenced in a study of beta chain features in type 1 diabetes. As every portion of the isolated RNA was reverse transcribed, the sequencing read expressed TCRB transcripts. Sequencing was performed with immunoSEQ multiplex PCR; in TCRdb, only in-frame clones are kept and a portion is missing. The table has under 900,000 clones, roughly 17% seen once. The sequenced sample was naive CD4+ T cells from blood. All receptors derive from a woman between 18 and 29 years old in good health.

This clone was seen a handful of times. The V call is TRBV15, the J call TRBJ1-5; tentative D call: TRBD1 (5 bases). The CDR3 is made up of 15 amino acids. Germline V lookup: CDR1 LNHNV, CDR2 YYDKDF (reference sequence). Trimming removed 3 bases at V and 4 bases at J, with 13 bases between. CDR3 protein: CATSRVTDSNQPQHF. In DNA, the CDR3 is TGTGCCACCAGCAGGGTGACAGACTCGAATCAGCCCCAGCATTTT.

A few counts support this clone. Different DNA sequences within this sample yield the same CDR3. The rearrangement links TRBV7-9 to TRBJ2-3; D is undetermined. V was trimmed by 2 bases and J by 3 bases, leaving 9 bases between them. Germline CDR1 is SEHNR and CDR2 is FQNEAQ (reference sequence). The CDR3 is made up of 14 amino acids. The CDR3 loop is CASSLFSGTDTQYF. In nucleotides, the CDR3 is TGTGCCAGCAGCTTATTCTCCGGGACAGATACGCAGTATTTT.

The chain links TRBV9 to TRBJ2-1; D is perhaps TRBD2 (5 bases). V lost 3 bases and J lost 6, with 16 bases in between. From germline, CDR1 is SGDLS and CDR2 YYNGEE. This CDR3 has 15 residues. The CDR3 is CASSAEGGRGNEQFF. CDR3 sequence (DNA): TGTGCCAGCAGCGCGGAAGGTGGACGGGGCAATGAGCAGTTCTTC.

The CDR3 DNA reads as TGTGCCAGCAGCCAACATCGCCCGGGGGAGCAGTACTTC. Translated, it gives CASSQHRPGEQYF. V is TRBV6-5 and J is TRBJ2-7; the D gene is possibly TRBD2 (5 bases). The germline gives CDR1 MNHEY, CDR2 SVGAGI. There are 13 residues in the CDR3. Trimming removed 6 bases at V and 7 bases at J, with 16 bases between.

This clone appeared a few times. CDR3 region: CASSPLGTARNEQYF. Here the CDR3 DNA reads TGTGCCAGCTCACCACTTGGGACAGCAAGGAACGAGCAGTACTTC. The chain has TRBV18 and TRBJ2-7, with TRBD1 identical over 7 bases. The J segment lost 5 bases and the V segment lost 1 base, leaving 8 bases of the junction unmatched. This CDR3 is 15 amino acids long. Germline assignment: CDR1 KGHSH and CDR2 LQKENI.

As concerns this clone: A junction boundary mismatches the germline segment, possibly from a read error. The CDR3 protein is CASSHSTGGGNQPQHF. As DNA, the CDR3 is TGTGCCAGCAGTCACTCTACAGGGGGTGGCAATCAGCCCCAGCATTTT. This chain links TRBV6-5 with TRBJ1-5, with TRBD1 matching over 8 bases. Germline V gene data show CDR1 as MNHEY and CDR2 as SVGAGI. The CDR3 extends over 16 amino acids.

The chain carries TRBV4-3 and TRBJ2-2; D not certain. This CDR3 contains 14 residues. Germline-derived CDR1 and CDR2 are LGHNA and YSLEER. The V gene lost 0 bases and the J gene lost 2 bases, with 4 bases spanning the gap. CDR3 protein: CASSQDINTGELFF. In nucleotides, the CDR3 is TGCGCCAGCAGCCAAGATATCAACACCGGGGAGCTGTTTTTT.

The rearrangement joins TRBV2 to TRBJ1-2, with a weak D call TRBD1 (5 bases). V lost 3 bases, J lost 0 bases, and 5 bases lay in between. The CDR3 is 13 amino acids. Germline V lookup: CDR1 SNHLY, CDR2 FYNNEI. Here the CDR3 reads CASSETANYGYTF. CDR3 in DNA: TGTGCCAGCAGTGAGACAGCTAACTATGGCTACACCTTC.

The chain employs TRBV11-2 and TRBJ2-4; D not certain. The ends were cut back, 5 bases at V and 0 bases at J, with 8 bases in the middle. The CDR3 consists of 14 residues. Germline V gene sequence: CDR1 SGHAT, CDR2 FQNNGV. The DNA of the CDR3 is TGTGCCAGCAGCGGTACCTTAGCCAAAAACATTCAGTACTTC. As protein: CASSGTLAKNIQYF.

The CDR3 region is CASSLYERVAGGEQFF. Here the CDR3 DNA reads TGTGCCAGCAGCTTATACGAGAGGGTAGCGGGAGGTGAGCAGTTCTTC. V gene TRBV7-8 combines with J gene TRBJ2-1; 10 bases match TRBD2. V was clipped by 2 bases and J by 9 bases; unmatched bases: 10. Germline CDR1 is SGHVS and CDR2 is FQNEAQ. The length of the CDR3 is 16 residues.

In this sample, this clone turned up a few times. The chain is built from TRBV7-2 and TRBJ2-3, with 13 bases matching TRBD2. The CDR3 is 16 amino acids. Trimming cost V 5 bases and J 8 bases; bases outside gene matches: 10. In germline, CDR1 is SGHTA, CDR2 FQGNSA. The CDR3 bases are TGTGCCAGCAGCCCCGGACTAGCGGGAGAGTATGGTACGCAGTATTTT. Translating gives CASSPGLAGEYGTQYF.

J is TRBJ1-5 and V is TRBV7-9; no firm D call. Trimming took off 4 bases at V and 5 bases at J, with 9 bases between the two ends. The germline V gene encodes CDR1 SEHNR and CDR2 FQNEAQ (reference sequence). CDR3 length: 13 amino acids. The CDR3 DNA is TGTGCCAGCAGCTGGACCGGAGATCAGCCCCAGCATTTT. Its protein product is CASSWTGDQPQHF.

The chain employs TRBV7-8 and TRBJ2-5; 12 nucleotides agree with TRBD2. The CDR3 runs 16 residues. V trimming: 5 bases; J trimming: 1 base; junction bases outside the gene matches: 5. CDR1 is SGHVS, CDR2 FQNEAQ, per germline. The CDR3 nucleotides are TGTGCCAGCAGCGACCGACTAGCGGGAGCCCAAGAGACCCAGTACTTC. It is translated as CASSDRLAGAQETQYF.

This clone was recorded a few times. The V gene is TRBV18, the J gene TRBJ1-5, with 12 nucleotides matching TRBD1. The CDR3 totals 16 residues. Germline V gives CDR1 KGHSH, CDR2 LQKENI. J gave up 3 bases and V 6 bases, and 6 bases lay outside the gene matches. Here the CDR3 reads CASSPGQGAYNQPQHF. For the CDR3, the DNA is TGTGCCAGCTCCCCGGGACAGGGGGCATACAATCAGCCCCAGCATTTT.

There are a few counts of this clone. The chain carries TRBV4-3 and TRBJ2-7; 8 bases fit TRBD2. With 2 bases clipped from V and 6 bases from J, the junction kept 6 bases outside the gene matches. Germline lookup yields CDR1 LGHNA and CDR2 YSLEER. The CDR3 sequence is 14 residues long. CDR3 bases: TGCGCCAGCAGCCAATTTCTAGCGGGCAGCGAGCAGTACTTC. It yields the protein CASSQFLAGSEQYF.

The J gene is TRBJ2-1, the V gene TRBV6-6; D may correspond to TRBD1 or TRBD2 (5 bases each). Per the germline V gene, CDR1 is MNHNY and CDR2 is SVGAGI (reference sequence). V was shortened by 6 bases and J by 1 base, with 13 bases between the two germline ends. The CDR3 extends over 15 amino acids. CDR3 DNA sequence: TGTGCCAGCAGCCGAGGGACGGATTCCTACAATGAGCAGTTCTTC. Residues: CASSRGTDSYNEQFF.